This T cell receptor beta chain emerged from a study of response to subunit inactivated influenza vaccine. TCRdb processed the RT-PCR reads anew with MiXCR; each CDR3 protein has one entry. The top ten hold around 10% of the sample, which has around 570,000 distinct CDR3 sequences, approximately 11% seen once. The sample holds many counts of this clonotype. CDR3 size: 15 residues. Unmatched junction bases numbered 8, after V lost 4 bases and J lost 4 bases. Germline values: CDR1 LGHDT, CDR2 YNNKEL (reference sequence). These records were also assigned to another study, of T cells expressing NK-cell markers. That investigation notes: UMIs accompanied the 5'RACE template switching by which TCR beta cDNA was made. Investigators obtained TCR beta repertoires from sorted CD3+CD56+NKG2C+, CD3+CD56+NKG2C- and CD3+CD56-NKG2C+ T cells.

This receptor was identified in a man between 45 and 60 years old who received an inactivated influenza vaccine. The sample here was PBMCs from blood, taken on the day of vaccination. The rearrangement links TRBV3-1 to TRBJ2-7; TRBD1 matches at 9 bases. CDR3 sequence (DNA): TGTGCCAGCAGCCGTTCCGGGACAGGGAGTTACGAGCAGTACTTC. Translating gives CASSRSGTGSYEQYF.